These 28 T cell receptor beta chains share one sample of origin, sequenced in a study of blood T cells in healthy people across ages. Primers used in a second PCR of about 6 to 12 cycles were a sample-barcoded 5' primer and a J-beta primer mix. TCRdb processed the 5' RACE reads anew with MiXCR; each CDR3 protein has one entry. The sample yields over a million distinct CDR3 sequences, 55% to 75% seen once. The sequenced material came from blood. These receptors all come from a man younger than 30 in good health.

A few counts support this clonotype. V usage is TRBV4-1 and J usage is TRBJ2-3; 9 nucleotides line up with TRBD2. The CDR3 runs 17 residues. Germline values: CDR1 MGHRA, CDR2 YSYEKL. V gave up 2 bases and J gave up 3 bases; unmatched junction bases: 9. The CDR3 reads CASSQNRLAVVTDTQYF. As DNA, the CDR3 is TGCGCCAGCAGCCAAAACAGACTAGCGGTAGTAACAGATACGCAGTATTTT.

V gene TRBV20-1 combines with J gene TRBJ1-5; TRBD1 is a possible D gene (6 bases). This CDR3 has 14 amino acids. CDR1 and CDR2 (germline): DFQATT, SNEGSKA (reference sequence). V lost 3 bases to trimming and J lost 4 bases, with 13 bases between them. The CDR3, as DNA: TGCAGTGCTAGCGGGGGCTTCGGAAATCAGCCCCAGCATTTT. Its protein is CSASGGFGNQPQHF.

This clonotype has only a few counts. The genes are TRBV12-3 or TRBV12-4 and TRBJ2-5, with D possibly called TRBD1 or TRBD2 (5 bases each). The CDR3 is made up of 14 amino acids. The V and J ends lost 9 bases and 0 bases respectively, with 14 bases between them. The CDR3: CASPGPQNQETQYF. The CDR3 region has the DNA TGTGCCAGTCCGGGGCCCCAAAACCAAGAGACCCAGTACTTC.

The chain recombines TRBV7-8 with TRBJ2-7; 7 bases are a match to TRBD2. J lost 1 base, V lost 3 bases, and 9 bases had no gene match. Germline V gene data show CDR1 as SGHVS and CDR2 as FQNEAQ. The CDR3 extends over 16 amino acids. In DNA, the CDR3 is TGTGCCAGCAGCTTTCTCGTCAGGACTAGTTCCTACGAGCAGTACTTC. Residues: CASSFLVRTSSYEQYF.

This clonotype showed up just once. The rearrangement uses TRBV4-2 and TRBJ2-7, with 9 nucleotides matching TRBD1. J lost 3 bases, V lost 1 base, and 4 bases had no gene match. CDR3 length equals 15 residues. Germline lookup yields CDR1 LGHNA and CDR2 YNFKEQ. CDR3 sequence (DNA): TGTGCCAGCAGCCAAGGGGGACAGGGAGGCTACGAGCAGTACTTC. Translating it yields CASSQGGQGGYEQYF.

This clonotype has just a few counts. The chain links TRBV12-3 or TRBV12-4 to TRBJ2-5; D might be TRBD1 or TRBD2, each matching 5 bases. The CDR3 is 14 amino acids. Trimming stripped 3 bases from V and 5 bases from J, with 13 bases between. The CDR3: CASSLMGEAETQYF. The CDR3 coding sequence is TGTGCCAGCAGTTTGATGGGGGAAGCTGAGACCCAGTACTTC.

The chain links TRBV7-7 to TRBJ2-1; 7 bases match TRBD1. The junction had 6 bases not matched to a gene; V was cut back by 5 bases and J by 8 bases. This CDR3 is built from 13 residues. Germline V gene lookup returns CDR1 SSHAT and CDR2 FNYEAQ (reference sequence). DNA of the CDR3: TGTGCCAGCAGCCGGGACAGCTGGGATGAGCAGTTCTTC. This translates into CASSRDSWDEQFF.

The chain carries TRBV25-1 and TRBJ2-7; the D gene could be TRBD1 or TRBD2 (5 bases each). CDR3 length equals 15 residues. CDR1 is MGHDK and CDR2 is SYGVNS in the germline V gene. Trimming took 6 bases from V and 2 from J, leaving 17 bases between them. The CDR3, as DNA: TGTGCCAGCAGCGGACCGGGACGAGCCCCCTACGAGCAGTACTTC. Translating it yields CASSGPGRAPYEQYF.

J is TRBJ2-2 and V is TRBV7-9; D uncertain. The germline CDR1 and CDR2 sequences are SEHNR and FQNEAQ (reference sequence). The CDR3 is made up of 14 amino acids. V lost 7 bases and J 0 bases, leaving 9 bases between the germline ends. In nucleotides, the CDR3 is TGTGCCAGCACCTCGGCGGCGAACACCGGGGAGCTGTTTTTT. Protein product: CASTSAANTGELFF.

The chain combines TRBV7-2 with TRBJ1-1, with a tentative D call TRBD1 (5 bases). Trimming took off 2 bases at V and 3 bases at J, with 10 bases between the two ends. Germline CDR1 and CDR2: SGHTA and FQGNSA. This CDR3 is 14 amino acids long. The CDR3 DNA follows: TGTGCCAGCAGCTTAAACCCCAGGGACACTGAAGCTTTCTTT. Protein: CASSLNPRDTEAFF.

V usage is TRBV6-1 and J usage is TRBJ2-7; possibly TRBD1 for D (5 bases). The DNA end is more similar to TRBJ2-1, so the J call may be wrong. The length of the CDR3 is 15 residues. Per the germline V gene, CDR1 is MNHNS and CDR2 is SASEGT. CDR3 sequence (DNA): TGTGCCAGCACCCTAAGTGGGGCCGCGGTGAATGAGCAGTTCTTC. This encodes CASTLSGAAVNEQFF.

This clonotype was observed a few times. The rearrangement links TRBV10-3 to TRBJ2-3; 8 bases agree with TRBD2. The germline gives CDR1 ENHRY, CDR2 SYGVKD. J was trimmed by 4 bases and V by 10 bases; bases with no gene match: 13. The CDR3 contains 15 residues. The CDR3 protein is CATNLRGGFADTQYF. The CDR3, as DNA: TGTGCCACAAACCTCCGGGGGGGATTTGCAGATACGCAGTATTTT.

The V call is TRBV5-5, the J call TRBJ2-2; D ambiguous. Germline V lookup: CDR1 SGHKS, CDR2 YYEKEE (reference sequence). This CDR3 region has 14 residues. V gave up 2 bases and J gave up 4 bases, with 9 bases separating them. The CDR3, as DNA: TGTGCCAGCAGCTTTGAGGTACCCACCGGGGAGCTGTTTTTT. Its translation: CASSFEVPTGELFF. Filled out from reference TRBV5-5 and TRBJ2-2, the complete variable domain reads DAGVTQSPTHLIKTRGQQVTLRCSPISGHKSVSWYQQVLGQGPQFIFQYYEKEERGRGNFPDRFSARQFPNYSSELNVNALLLGDSALYLCASSFEVPTGELFFGEGSRLTVL.

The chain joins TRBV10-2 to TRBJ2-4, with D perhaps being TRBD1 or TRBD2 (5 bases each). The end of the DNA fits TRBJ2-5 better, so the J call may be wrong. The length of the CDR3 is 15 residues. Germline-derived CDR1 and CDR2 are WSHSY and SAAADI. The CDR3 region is CARNEGRAETETQYF. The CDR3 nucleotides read TGCGCCAGGAACGAGGGACGAGCGGAGACAGAGACCCAGTACTTC.

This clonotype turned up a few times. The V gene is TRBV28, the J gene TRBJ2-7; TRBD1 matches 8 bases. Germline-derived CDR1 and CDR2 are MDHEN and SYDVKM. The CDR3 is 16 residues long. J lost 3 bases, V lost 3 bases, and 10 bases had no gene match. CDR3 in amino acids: CASSFFRGTGFYEQYF. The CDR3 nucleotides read TGTGCCAGCAGTTTCTTTAGGGGGACAGGATTCTACGAGCAGTACTTC.

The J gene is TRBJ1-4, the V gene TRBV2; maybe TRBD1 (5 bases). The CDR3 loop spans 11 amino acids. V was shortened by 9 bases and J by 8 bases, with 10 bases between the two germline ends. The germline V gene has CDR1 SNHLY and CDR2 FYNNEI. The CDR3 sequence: CARQGGEKLFF. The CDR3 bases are TGTGCCAGGCAGGGCGGGGAAAAACTGTTTTTT.

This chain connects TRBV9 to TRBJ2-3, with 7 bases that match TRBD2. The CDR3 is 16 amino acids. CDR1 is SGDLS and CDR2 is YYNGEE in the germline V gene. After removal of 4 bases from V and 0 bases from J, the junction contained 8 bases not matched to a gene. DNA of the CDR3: TGTGCCAGCAGCCAGATGGGTAGCGGGAGCACAGATACGCAGTATTTT. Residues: CASSQMGSGSTDTQYF.

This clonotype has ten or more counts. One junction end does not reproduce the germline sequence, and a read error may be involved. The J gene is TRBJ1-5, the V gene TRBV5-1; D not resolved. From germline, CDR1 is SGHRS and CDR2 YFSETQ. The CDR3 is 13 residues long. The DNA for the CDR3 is TGTGCCAGCAGCTTAGACAGCAATCAGCCCCAGCATTTT. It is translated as CASSLDSNQPQHF.

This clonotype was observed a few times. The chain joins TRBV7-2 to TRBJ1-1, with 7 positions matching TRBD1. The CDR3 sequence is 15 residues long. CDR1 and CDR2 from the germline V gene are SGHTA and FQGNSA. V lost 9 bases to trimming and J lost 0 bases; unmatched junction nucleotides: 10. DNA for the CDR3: TGTGCCAGTTCAGCGGGGACAGTGCTGAACACTGAAGCTTTCTTT. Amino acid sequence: CASSAGTVLNTEAFF.

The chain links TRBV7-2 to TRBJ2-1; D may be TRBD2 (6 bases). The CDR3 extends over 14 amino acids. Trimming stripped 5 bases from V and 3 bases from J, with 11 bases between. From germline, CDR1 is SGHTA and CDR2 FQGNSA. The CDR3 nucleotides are TGTGCCAGCAGCCCCGCGGGAATCTACAATGAGCAGTTCTTC. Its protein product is CASSPAGIYNEQFF.

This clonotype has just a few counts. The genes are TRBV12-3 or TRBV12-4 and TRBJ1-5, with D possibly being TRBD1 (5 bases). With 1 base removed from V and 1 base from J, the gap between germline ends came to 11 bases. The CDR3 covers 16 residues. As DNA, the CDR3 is TGTGCCAGCAGTTTAGTCGGCGGGGGGAGCAATCAGCCCCAGCATTTT. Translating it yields CASSLVGGGSNQPQHF.

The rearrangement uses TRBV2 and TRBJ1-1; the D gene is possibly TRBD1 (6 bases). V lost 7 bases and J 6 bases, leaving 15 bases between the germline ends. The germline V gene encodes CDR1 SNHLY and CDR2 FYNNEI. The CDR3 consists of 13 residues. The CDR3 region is CASTLGGGAEAFF. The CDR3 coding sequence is TGTGCCAGCACCCTAGGGGGGGGAGCTGAAGCTTTCTTT.

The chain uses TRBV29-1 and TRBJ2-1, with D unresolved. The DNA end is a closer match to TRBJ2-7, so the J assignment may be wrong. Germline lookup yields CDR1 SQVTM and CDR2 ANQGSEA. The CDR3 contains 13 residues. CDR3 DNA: TGCAGCGTTGAGGCCAGTGCTTTAAATGAGCAGTACTTC. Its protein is CSVEASALNEQYF.

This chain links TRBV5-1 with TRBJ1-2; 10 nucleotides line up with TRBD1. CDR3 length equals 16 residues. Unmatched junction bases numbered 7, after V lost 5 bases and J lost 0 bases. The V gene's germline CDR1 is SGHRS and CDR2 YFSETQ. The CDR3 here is CASSPRQGATNYGYTF. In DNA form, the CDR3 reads TGCGCCAGCAGTCCCCGACAGGGGGCCACTAACTATGGCTACACCTTC.

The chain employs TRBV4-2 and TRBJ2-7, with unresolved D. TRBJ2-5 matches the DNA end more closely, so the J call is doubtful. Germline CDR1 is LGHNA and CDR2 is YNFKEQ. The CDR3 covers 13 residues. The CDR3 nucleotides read TGTGCCAGCAGCCAAGATCCGATAGAGACCCAGTACTTC. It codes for CASSQDPIETQYF.

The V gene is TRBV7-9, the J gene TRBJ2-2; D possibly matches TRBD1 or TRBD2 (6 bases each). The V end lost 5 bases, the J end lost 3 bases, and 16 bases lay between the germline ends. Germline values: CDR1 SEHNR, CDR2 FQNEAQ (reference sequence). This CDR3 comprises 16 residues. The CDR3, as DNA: TGTGCCAGCAGCCCCCCACGGGGGCAGGACACCGGGGAGCTGTTTTTT. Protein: CASSPPRGQDTGELFF. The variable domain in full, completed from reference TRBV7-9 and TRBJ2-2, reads DTGVSQNPRHKITKRGQNVTFRCDPISEHNRLYWYRQTLGQGPEFLTYFQNEAQLEKSRLLSDRFSAERPKGSFSTLEIQRTEQGDSAMYLCASSPPRGQDTGELFFGEGSRLTVL.

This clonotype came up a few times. For the CDR3, the DNA is TGCGCCAGCAGCTTGGAGGGCTTATACTACGAGCAGTACTTC. It encodes CASSLEGLYYEQYF. The chain has TRBV5-1 and TRBJ2-7; D uncertain. This CDR3 has 14 residues. Germline V gene data show CDR1 as SGHRS and CDR2 as YFSETQ. Trimming stripped 0 bases from V and 3 bases from J, with 10 bases between. The complete variable domain, with remaining parts taken from reference TRBV5-1 and TRBJ2-7, reads KAGVTQTPRYLIKTRGQQVTLSCSPISGHRSVSWYQQTPGQGLQFLFEYFSETQRNKGNFPGRFSGRQFSNSRSEMNVSTLELGDSALYLCASSLEGLYYEQYFGPGTRLTVT.

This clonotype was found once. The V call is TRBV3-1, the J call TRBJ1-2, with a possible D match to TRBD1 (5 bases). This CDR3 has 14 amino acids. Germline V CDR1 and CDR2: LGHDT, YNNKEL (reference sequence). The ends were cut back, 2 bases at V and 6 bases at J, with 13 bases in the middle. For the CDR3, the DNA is TGTGCCAGCAGCCAACGTAGGGGAATCGATGGCTACACCTTC. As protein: CASSQRRGIDGYTF.